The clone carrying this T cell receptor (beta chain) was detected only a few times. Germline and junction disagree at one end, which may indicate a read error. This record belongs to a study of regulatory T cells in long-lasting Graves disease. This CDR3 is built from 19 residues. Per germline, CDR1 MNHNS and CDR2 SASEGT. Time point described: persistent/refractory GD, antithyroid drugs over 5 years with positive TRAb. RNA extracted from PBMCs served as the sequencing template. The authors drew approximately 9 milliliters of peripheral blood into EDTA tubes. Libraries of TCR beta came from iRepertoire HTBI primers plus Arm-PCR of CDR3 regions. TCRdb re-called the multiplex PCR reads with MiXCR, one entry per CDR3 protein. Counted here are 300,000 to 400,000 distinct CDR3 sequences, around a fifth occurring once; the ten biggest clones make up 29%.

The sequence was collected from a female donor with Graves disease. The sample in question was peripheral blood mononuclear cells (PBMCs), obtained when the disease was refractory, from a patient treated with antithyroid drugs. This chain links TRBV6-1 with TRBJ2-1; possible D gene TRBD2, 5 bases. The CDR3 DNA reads TGTGCCAGCAGTATCCCCCCCTATTCCCGGGGAACCTCCTACAATAAGCAGTTCTTC. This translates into CASSIPPYSRGTSYNKQFF.